The sequence of this TCR beta chain was determined in a study of T cells after yellow fever vaccination. In the study overall: Researchers used SMART-Seq v4 Ultra Low Input to prepare fractions that had low cell numbers.

Broader study findings: A large majority of primary-vaccination clones showed up again after the booster (roughly 96% CD4, 88% CD8).

In regard to this clonotype: Its target is unknown.

TCRdb redid the calling of the 5' RACE reads with MiXCR, one entry per CDR3 protein. The sample has around 610,000 distinct CDR3 sequences, less than 15% seen once; the top ten hold around 15%. CDR1 and CDR2 (germline): LGHDT, YNNKEL (reference sequence). There are 13 residues in the CDR3. The V end was cut by 3 bases, the J end by 0 bases, with 5 bases between. This specimen consisted of PBMCs, obtained on the day of the yellow fever booster vaccination. The V gene is TRBV3-1, the J gene TRBJ1-1; D is unclear. This clonotype originated in a young man who received the YFV17D yellow fever vaccine. The CDR3 loop is CASSHLLNTEAFF. DNA of the CDR3: TGTGCCAGCAGCCACCTCTTGAACACTGAAGCTTTCTTT.